This entry lists 10 T cell receptor beta chains sequenced from one sample in a study of T cell responses to AZD1222 COVID-19 vaccine. Produced via immunoSEQ multiplex PCR; TCRdb's table is partial and in-frame only. In the table there are roughly 120,000 clones, around 92% of which are singletons. The sequenced sample was peripheral blood, obtained on day 0 of AZD1222 vaccination. The receptors stem from an adult in good health.

This sequence joins TRBV28 and TRBJ1-6, with D possibly being TRBD1 (5 bases). The CDR3 is made up of 16 amino acids. The V and J ends lost 6 bases and 9 bases respectively, with 21 bases between them. Germline V lookup: CDR1 MDHEN, CDR2 SYDVKM. CDR3 protein: CASSLGRKRDSSPLHF. CDR3 sequence (DNA): TGTGCCAGCAGCCTGGGACGGAAAAGGGATAGTTCACCCCTCCACTTT.

In its sample, this clone ranks as large. One end of the junction is discordant with germline, which a read error may explain. The V gene is TRBV5-1, the J gene TRBJ2-2; 8 bases map to TRBD1. CDR1 and CDR2 from the germline V gene are SGHRS and YFSETQ. This CDR3 region has 17 residues. For the CDR3, the DNA is TGCGCCAGCAGGTTGGCCAAAACAGGGGGTAACACCGGGGAGCTGTTTTTT. Its protein product is CASRLAKTGGNTGELFF. Complete variable domain (other parts from reference TRBV5-1 and TRBJ2-2): KAGVTQTPRYLIKTRGQQVTLSCSPISGHRSVSWYQQTPGQGLQFLFEYFSETQRNKGNFPGRFSGRQFSNSRSEMNVSTLELGDSALYLCASRLAKTGGNTGELFFGEGSRLTVL.

The V gene is TRBV7-9, the J gene TRBJ2-5; 7 nucleotides align to TRBD2. V lost 1 base, J lost 4 bases, and 12 bases stayed unmatched. CDR3 size: 17 residues. Germline V gene lookup returns CDR1 SEHNR and CDR2 FQNEAQ (reference sequence). CDR3 amino acids: CASSLGLGGVDRETQYF. The CDR3 nucleotides are TGTGCCAGCAGCTTAGGGCTGGGAGGGGTGGACCGAGAGACCCAGTACTTC.

The gene calls are TRBV6-5 and TRBJ2-7; 9 nucleotides agree with TRBD2. The CDR3 contains 15 residues. The V gene end was trimmed by 3 bases and the J gene end by 0 bases; junction bases not matched to a gene: 3. Germline-derived CDR1 and CDR2 are MNHEY and SVGAGI. CDR3 protein: CASSYETSGSYEQYF. In DNA form, the CDR3 reads TGTGCCAGCAGTTATGAGACTAGCGGCTCCTACGAGCAGTACTTC.

This rearrangement joins TRBV5-1 to TRBJ1-6, with D tentatively TRBD1 (5 bases). CDR1 and CDR2 (germline): SGHRS, YFSETQ. This CDR3 spans 14 amino acids. V was clipped by 4 bases and J by 9 bases, with 14 bases between them. The CDR3 DNA reads TGCGCCAGCAGCCTAGATGGAGGGACTTCACCCCTCCACTTT. Encoded protein: CASSLDGGTSPLHF.

This clone has only one observation. The chain couples TRBV3-1 (or the pseudogene TRBV3-2) to TRBJ2-1; 7 bases agree with TRBD2. The germline V gene has CDR1 LGHDT and CDR2 YNNKEL (reference sequence). The CDR3 has 13 amino acids. J gave up 7 bases and V 4 bases, and 4 bases lay outside the gene matches. The DNA for the CDR3 is TGTGCCAGCAGCCTAGCGGGCTGGAATGAGCAGTTCTTC. Protein sequence: CASSLAGWNEQFF.

The J gene is TRBJ1-4, the V gene TRBV24-1; unclear D gene. With 4 bases removed from V and 2 bases from J, the gap between germline ends came to 10 bases. The CDR3 extends over 15 amino acids. CDR1 is KGHDR and CDR2 is SFDVKD in the germline V gene. The CDR3 here is CATSDPGATNEKLFF. The CDR3 coding sequence is TGTGCCACCAGTGACCCCGGCGCGACTAATGAAAAACTGTTTTTT.

CDR3 in amino acids: CAWNRLPGDEAFF. The DNA of the CDR3 is TGTGCCTGGAACCGCCTACCGGGGGATGAAGCTTTCTTT. This rearrangement joins TRBV30 to TRBJ1-1, with D possibly matching TRBD1 (5 bases). Looked up from germline, CDR1 is GTSNPN and CDR2 is SVGIG (reference sequence). The V gene lost 4 bases and the J gene lost 7 bases, with 16 bases spanning the gap. There are 13 residues in the CDR3.

J is TRBJ2-7 and V is TRBV10-1, with 8 bases matching TRBD1. Germline CDR1 is WNHNN and CDR2 is SYGVQD (reference sequence). The CDR3 extends over 13 amino acids. Unmatched junction bases numbered 9, after V lost 8 bases and J lost 6 bases. The CDR3 DNA follows: TGCGCCAGCGGTGGACAGGGAGTAAGCGAGCAGTACTTC. It encodes CASGGQGVSEQYF.

This sequence joins TRBV6-5 and TRBJ1-2; D call uncertain. V was pared by 4 bases and J by 8 bases, with 8 bases between. Germline CDR1 is MNHEY and CDR2 is SVGAGI. This CDR3 spans 11 amino acids. The CDR3 protein is CASSWVEGYTF. CDR3 DNA sequence: TGTGCCAGCAGTTGGGTTGAGGGCTACACCTTC.